The rows below give T cell receptor beta chains drawn from one sample of a study of T-cell memory formation after mild COVID-19. TCRdb fed the 5' RACE reads into MiXCR, producing one record per CDR3 protein. Of 100,000 to 150,000 distinct CDR3 sequences listed, roughly 6% are singletons. Sample: PBMCs or a T cell subset sorted from them (not recorded which). These receptors came from an adult woman who had mild COVID-19 (a few samples of this study predate the infection). Cell type and time point are not known. CDR3s include the opening cysteine and the closing phenylalanine or tryptophan. The order of the fields is J gene, D gene, V gene, clone size, CDR3 protein, CDR3 DNA. The D gene is left open where the match is weak. Only part of the rows carry a size: once, few, many, or a class if the clone is expanded.

j_call: TRBJ1-3
d_call: -
v_call: TRBV3-2
clone_size: -
cdr3_aa: CASSGYRRIFSGNTIYF
cdr3_nt: TGTGCCAGCAGCGGTTACAGGAGGATCTTCTCTGGAAACACCATATATTTT

j_call: TRBJ2-7
d_call: TRBD1
v_call: TRBV27
clone_size: -
cdr3_aa: CASSLIQGAYEQYF
cdr3_nt: TGTGCCAGCAGTTTAATCCAGGGGGCTTACGAGCAGTACTTC

j_call: TRBJ2-5
d_call: TRBD2
v_call: TRBV6-5
clone_size: few
cdr3_aa: CASSKREGRETQYF
cdr3_nt: TGTGCCAGCAGTAAGCGGGAGGGCCGAGAGACCCAGTACTTC

j_call: TRBJ1-1
d_call: TRBD1
v_call: TRBV12-3/TRBV12-4
clone_size: few
cdr3_aa: CASSSGRGLGNTEAFF
cdr3_nt: TGTGCCAGCAGTTCGGGCAGGGGGCTGGGGAACACTGAAGCTTTCTTT

j_call: TRBJ1-4
d_call: -
v_call: TRBV2
clone_size: many
cdr3_aa: CASSRQRYGEKLFF
cdr3_nt: TGTGCCAGCAGTAGACAGCGCTACGGCGAAAAACTGTTTTTT

j_call: TRBJ1-2
d_call: -
v_call: TRBV24-1
clone_size: -
cdr3_aa: CATSGRGFNYGYTF
cdr3_nt: TGTGCCACCAGTGGCCGCGGGTTTAACTATGGCTACACCTTC

j_call: TRBJ1-1
d_call: -
v_call: TRBV5-1
clone_size: -
cdr3_aa: CASSSLDWNTEAFF
cdr3_nt: TGCGCCAGCAGCTCCCTCGATTGGAACACTGAAGCTTTCTTT

j_call: TRBJ2-7
d_call: TRBD1
v_call: TRBV7-9
clone_size: many
cdr3_aa: CASSSQTGTGDQEQYF
cdr3_nt: TGTGCCAGCAGCTCCCAAACCGGGACAGGGGACCAGGAGCAGTACTTC

j_call: TRBJ2-3
d_call: -
v_call: TRBV7-2
clone_size: few
cdr3_aa: CASSPDLNREEYF
cdr3_nt: TGTGCCAGCAGCCCAGATTTGAACAGGGAAGAGTATTTT

j_call: TRBJ2-1
d_call: -
v_call: TRBV4-1
clone_size: many
cdr3_aa: CASSQASVLNNEQFF
cdr3_nt: TGCGCCAGCAGCCAAGCTAGCGTTTTAAACAATGAGCAGTTCTTC

j_call: TRBJ2-7
d_call: TRBD2
v_call: TRBV7-2
clone_size: many
cdr3_aa: CASGASGRAGEQYF
cdr3_nt: TGTGCCAGCGGCGCCAGCGGGAGGGCTGGTGAGCAGTACTTC

j_call: TRBJ2-2
d_call: -
v_call: TRBV10-3
clone_size: many
cdr3_aa: CAISDWTATGELFF
cdr3_nt: TGTGCCATCAGTGACTGGACAGCCACCGGGGAGCTGTTTTTT

j_call: TRBJ2-1
d_call: -
v_call: TRBV12-5
clone_size: many
cdr3_aa: CASALPKGEQFF
cdr3_nt: TGTGCTAGTGCCCTTCCCAAAGGGGAGCAGTTCTTC

j_call: TRBJ1-6
d_call: TRBD1
v_call: TRBV6-2/TRBV6-3
clone_size: -
cdr3_aa: CASRLGQGESPLHF
cdr3_nt: TGTGCCAGCAGGCTCGGACAGGGAGAGTCACCCCTCCACTTT

j_call: TRBJ2-3
d_call: -
v_call: TRBV5-1
clone_size: many
cdr3_aa: CASSLARGRGDTQYF
cdr3_nt: TGCGCCAGCAGCTTGGCCAGGGGACGTGGAGATACGCAGTATTTT

j_call: TRBJ1-2
d_call: -
v_call: TRBV28
clone_size: few
cdr3_aa: CASVGGLEGYTF
cdr3_nt: TGTGCCAGCGTCGGGGGTTTAGAGGGCTACACCTTC

j_call: TRBJ2-2
d_call: -
v_call: TRBV12-3/TRBV12-4
clone_size: many
cdr3_aa: CASRLGVNTGELFF
cdr3_nt: TGTGCCAGCAGACTAGGGGTGAACACCGGGGAGCTGTTTTTT

j_call: TRBJ2-1
d_call: TRBD2
v_call: TRBV5-1
clone_size: few
cdr3_aa: CASSPQREYYNEQFF
cdr3_nt: TGCGCCAGCAGCCCTCAGCGGGAGTACTACAATGAGCAGTTCTTC

j_call: TRBJ2-1
d_call: -
v_call: TRBV28
clone_size: few
cdr3_aa: CASSLTRNEQFF
cdr3_nt: TGTGCCAGCAGTTTAACCAGAAATGAGCAGTTCTTC

j_call: TRBJ2-5
d_call: -
v_call: TRBV7-7
clone_size: many
cdr3_aa: CASSLTRQETQYF
cdr3_nt: TGTGCTAGCAGCTTAACTAGGCAGGAGACCCAGTACTTC

j_call: TRBJ2-3
d_call: TRBD2
v_call: TRBV7-3
clone_size: -
cdr3_aa: CASSLSLAGADTQYF
cdr3_nt: TGTGCCAGCAGCTTGTCACTAGCGGGAGCCGATACGCAGTATTTT

j_call: TRBJ2-3
d_call: -
v_call: TRBV9
clone_size: many
cdr3_aa: CASSPRGGATDTQYF
cdr3_nt: TGTGCCAGCAGCCCCAGGGGGGGGGCCACAGATACGCAGTATTTT

j_call: TRBJ2-1
d_call: -
v_call: TRBV5-6
clone_size: many
cdr3_aa: CASSLSQGRINEQFF
cdr3_nt: TGTGCCAGCAGCTTGTCTCAAGGAAGGATCAATGAGCAGTTCTTC

j_call: TRBJ1-1
d_call: -
v_call: TRBV29-1
clone_size: few
cdr3_aa: CSVLPSNTEAFF
cdr3_nt: TGCAGCGTTCTCCCGAGCAACACTGAAGCTTTCTTT

j_call: TRBJ2-4
d_call: -
v_call: TRBV7-9
clone_size: -
cdr3_aa: CASSLAGEGGEAKNIQYF
cdr3_nt: TGTGCCAGCAGCTTAGCTGGGGAGGGGGGCGAAGCCAAAAACATTCAGTACTTC

j_call: TRBJ2-3
d_call: -
v_call: TRBV18
clone_size: many
cdr3_aa: CASSPSSTDTQYF
cdr3_nt: TGTGCCAGCTCACCTTCTTCCACAGATACGCAGTATTTT

j_call: TRBJ2-7
d_call: -
v_call: TRBV18
clone_size: -
cdr3_aa: CASSPDTSEYEQYF
cdr3_nt: TGTGCCAGCTCACCAGACACGTCTGAGTACGAGCAGTACTTC

j_call: TRBJ1-2
d_call: TRBD1
v_call: TRBV24-1
clone_size: -
cdr3_aa: CATKDSSSGGYGYTF
cdr3_nt: TGTGCCACCAAGGACTCTTCCTCAGGGGGGTATGGCTACACCTTC

j_call: TRBJ1-6
d_call: -
v_call: TRBV20-1
clone_size: many
cdr3_aa: CSAVGGNSPLHF
cdr3_nt: TGCAGTGCTGTAGGGGGTAATTCACCCCTCCACTTT

j_call: TRBJ1-5
d_call: -
v_call: TRBV20-1
clone_size: -
cdr3_aa: CSALLGRANQPQHF
cdr3_nt: TGCAGTGCTCTTCTGGGACGGGCTAATCAGCCCCAGCATTTT

j_call: TRBJ2-2
d_call: -
v_call: TRBV28
clone_size: -
cdr3_aa: CASRDQNTGELFF
cdr3_nt: TGTGCCAGCAGAGACCAGAACACCGGGGAGCTGTTTTTT

j_call: TRBJ1-6
d_call: TRBD1
v_call: TRBV30
clone_size: few
cdr3_aa: CAWDRGWSPLHF
cdr3_nt: TGTGCCTGGGACAGGGGTTGGTCACCCCTCCACTTT

j_call: TRBJ2-3
d_call: TRBD1
v_call: TRBV7-2
clone_size: many
cdr3_aa: CASSLRQGRRDTQYF
cdr3_nt: TGTGCCAGCAGCTTACGACAGGGCCGCAGGGATACGCAGTATTTT

j_call: TRBJ2-3
d_call: -
v_call: TRBV5-1
clone_size: many
cdr3_aa: CASSWTFSDTQYF
cdr3_nt: TGCGCCAGCAGCTGGACGTTCTCCGATACGCAGTATTTT

j_call: TRBJ2-3
d_call: TRBD2
v_call: TRBV7-2
clone_size: many
cdr3_aa: CASSLAQAGGQQDTQYF
cdr3_nt: TGTGCCAGCAGCTTAGCGCAAGCGGGGGGGCAACAAGATACGCAGTATTTT

j_call: TRBJ1-5
d_call: -
v_call: TRBV5-1
clone_size: -
cdr3_aa: CASSPEGQSNQPQHF
cdr3_nt: TGCGCCAGCAGCCCCGAGGGGCAAAGCAATCAGCCCCAGCATTTT

j_call: TRBJ2-7
d_call: TRBD2
v_call: TRBV7-9
clone_size: -
cdr3_aa: CASSLAGVGGSRAPTFYEQYF
cdr3_nt: TGTGCCAGCAGCCTAGCGGGGGTAGGAGGTTCCAGGGCACCAACTTTCTACGAGCAGTACTTC

j_call: TRBJ2-3
d_call: -
v_call: TRBV5-6
clone_size: many
cdr3_aa: CASSRDSSTDTQYF
cdr3_nt: TGTGCCAGCAGCCGTGACAGTTCCACAGATACGCAGTATTTT

j_call: TRBJ1-1
d_call: TRBD1
v_call: TRBV4-1
clone_size: many
cdr3_aa: CASSHAMGTGGEGTEAFF
cdr3_nt: TGCGCCAGCAGCCACGCTATGGGGACAGGGGGCGAGGGGACTGAAGCTTTCTTT

j_call: TRBJ2-7
d_call: -
v_call: TRBV18
clone_size: few
cdr3_aa: CASSPPGAGAGYEQYF
cdr3_nt: TGTGCCAGCTCACCACCGGGGGCCGGGGCTGGCTACGAGCAGTACTTC

j_call: TRBJ2-4
d_call: TRBD2
v_call: TRBV6-6
clone_size: -
cdr3_aa: CASSYSSGLAGPKAKNIQYF
cdr3_nt: TGTGCCAGCAGTTACTCGTCGGGACTAGCGGGACCCAAAGCCAAAAACATTCAGTACTTC

j_call: TRBJ1-1
d_call: -
v_call: TRBV7-9
clone_size: few
cdr3_aa: CASSTGTFNEAFF
cdr3_nt: TGTGCCAGCAGCACGGGGACATTTAATGAAGCTTTCTTT